This is a list of T cell receptor beta chains from one sample in a study of T cells of healthy individuals. TCRdb reprocessed the 5' RACE reads with MiXCR, giving one entry per CDR3 protein. The sample includes some 100,000 distinct CDR3 sequences, 15% to 20% of them seen just once. These receptors originate from a human donor in good health. Both conserved end residues are part of each CDR3. A D gene is named only where the DNA matches it firmly. Some rows mark clone size as missing; the rest say once, few, many or name a class of expanded clone.

d_gene	abundance	v_gene	j_gene	CDR3aa	CDR3nt
-	many	TRBV11-2	TRBJ2-3	CASSLGGTSNYLDTQYF	TGTGCCAGCAGCTTAGGTGGGACCAGCAACTATTTGGATACGCAGTATTTT
TRBD1	few	TRBV20-1	TRBJ2-3	CSARYRGRDTQYF	TGCAGTGCTAGGTACAGGGGACGGGATACGCAGTATTTT
TRBD1	many	TRBV12-3/TRBV12-4	TRBJ1-2	CASSETGTTNLYGYTF	TGTGCCAGCAGTGAGACAGGGACGACTAACCTCTATGGCTACACCTTC
TRBD1	-	TRBV6-5	TRBJ1-6	CASSRTGGKDSPLHF	TGTGCCAGCAGTCGGACAGGGGGCAAGGATTCACCCCTCCACTTT
-	-	TRBV29-1	TRBJ2-1	CSVGSGGPNEQFF	TGCAGCGTTGGATCAGGGGGGCCCAATGAGCAGTTCTTC
-	few	TRBV6-1	TRBJ2-1	CASSEGGHEQFF	TGTGCCAGCAGTGAGGGCGGACATGAGCAGTTCTTC
-	many	TRBV19	TRBJ2-1	CASSMGQSSYNEQFF	TGTGCCAGTAGTATGGGGCAGAGCTCCTACAATGAGCAGTTCTTC
TRBD1	few	TRBV29-1	TRBJ2-7	CSVAGQGPTAYEQYF	TGCAGCGTTGCCGGACAGGGCCCAACGGCCTACGAGCAGTACTTC
-	-	TRBV20-1	TRBJ2-7	CSARDGDGEQYF	TGCAGTGCTAGAGACGGGGACGGAGAGCAGTACTTC
-	-	TRBV6-6	TRBJ1-5	CASSTQGLSNQPQHF	TGTGCCAGCAGTACACAGGGTCTTAGCAATCAGCCCCAGCATTTT
-	-	TRBV12-3/TRBV12-4	TRBJ1-5	CASTLTDRQPQHF	TGTGCCAGCACCTTGACAGACCGTCAGCCCCAGCATTTT
-	few	TRBV6-7	TRBJ1-4	CASSYPAEELFF	TGTGCCAGCAGTTACCCAGCCGAGGAACTGTTTTTT
-	few	TRBV7-2	TRBJ2-7	CASSLGVSSYEQYF	TGTGCCAGCAGCTTAGGTGTCTCCTCCTACGAGCAGTACTTC
TRBD2	-	TRBV28	TRBJ2-3	CASSPRASGTDTQYF	TGTGCCAGCAGCCCCCGGGCTAGCGGGACAGATACGCAGTATTTT
-	-	TRBV2	TRBJ2-5	CASRGLSGLKETQYF	TGTGCCAGCAGGGGGCTGAGCGGATTAAAAGAGACCCAGTACTTC
-	-	TRBV7-2	TRBJ1-1	CASSLNGVVAFF	TGTGCCAGCAGCTTGAACGGAGTTGTAGCTTTCTTT
-	few	TRBV6-2/TRBV6-3	TRBJ1-5	CASSYRVVVNQPQHF	TGTGCCAGCAGTTATCGAGTTGTGGTGAATCAGCCCCAGCATTTT
TRBD2	few	TRBV9	TRBJ2-7	CASSVGGRGEQYF	TGTGCCAGCAGCGTTGGCGGGAGAGGCGAGCAGTACTTC
-	few	TRBV11-3	TRBJ2-3	CASSLGGIDTQYF	TGTGCCAGCAGCTTAGGAGGGATAGATACGCAGTATTTT
-	few	TRBV7-2	TRBJ1-2	CASRPSGARSGYTF	TGTGCCAGCAGACCCTCAGGGGCCCGAAGTGGCTACACCTTC
TRBD2	few	TRBV4-3	TRBJ2-1	CASSQGVAGYNEQFF	TGCGCCAGCAGCCAAGGGGTAGCGGGGTACAATGAGCAGTTCTTC
TRBD2	-	TRBV6-6	TRBJ2-1	CASTPGTSNEQFF	TGTGCCAGCACCCCCGGGACTAGCAATGAGCAGTTCTTC
-	-	TRBV5-5	TRBJ1-2	CASSFQGSNYGYTF	TGTGCCAGCAGCTTTCAGGGTTCTAACTATGGCTACACCTTC
-	few	TRBV3-1	TRBJ2-5	CASSHRGPQETQYF	TGTGCCAGCAGCCATCGAGGGCCGCAAGAGACCCAGTACTTC
TRBD1	few	TRBV27	TRBJ2-5	CASSLNGQVGQETQYF	TGTGCCAGCAGTTTAAATGGACAGGTTGGTCAAGAGACCCAGTACTTC
-	few	TRBV12-3/TRBV12-4	TRBJ1-2	CASSSPGLYGYTF	TGTGCCAGCAGTTCGCCGGGGTTATATGGCTACACCTTC
-	few	TRBV10-3	TRBJ2-7	CAISERSFTGPNLKQYF	TGTGCCATCAGTGAACGGTCCTTTACAGGTCCCAATTTAAAGCAGTACTTC
-	-	TRBV20-1	TRBJ2-5	CSAHRDGEQETQYF	TGCAGTGCTCACCGGGACGGGGAACAAGAGACCCAGTACTTC
-	few	TRBV7-9	TRBJ1-1	CASSSGRDTEAFF	TGTGCCAGCAGCTCAGGGAGGGACACTGAAGCTTTCTTT
-	many	TRBV18	TRBJ2-1	CASSPPLRTSYNEQFF	TGTGCCAGCTCACCACCATTAAGGACCTCCTACAATGAGCAGTTCTTC
-	-	TRBV20-1	TRBJ1-6	CRGGTRGRVDSPLHF	TGCAGGGGCGGGACTCGAGGACGGGTAGATTCACCCCTCCACTTT
-	-	TRBV10-3	TRBJ2-6	CAISEKGYSGANVLTF	TGTGCCATCAGTGAAAAAGGGTACTCTGGGGCCAACGTCCTGACTTTC
TRBD2	-	TRBV7-9	TRBJ2-5	CASSPRLAGAQETQYF	TGTGCCAGCAGCCCGAGACTAGCGGGAGCACAAGAGACCCAGTACTTC
-	few	TRBV7-2	TRBJ2-5	CASSLGGMVETQYF	TGTGCCAGCAGCTTAGGGGGCATGGTAGAGACCCAGTACTTC
-	-	TRBV10-3	TRBJ1-6	CAISQREGDSPLHF	TGTGCCATCAGTCAAAGGGAAGGAGATTCACCCCTCCACTTT
-	-	TRBV3-1	TRBJ1-5	CASSQDRAMGPQHF	TGTGCCAGCAGCCAAGATCGGGCGATGGGGCCCCAGCATTTT
-	-	TRBV7-2	TRBJ2-1	CASSPAWGSATYNEQFF	TGTGCCAGCAGCCCCGCCTGGGGTAGCGCTACCTACAATGAGCAGTTCTTC
TRBD2	few	TRBV11-2	TRBJ2-3	CASSFLAGDTQYF	TGTGCCAGCAGCTTTCTAGCGGGAGATACGCAGTATTTT
-	-	TRBV7-3	TRBJ2-1	CASSLDSSSNREQFF	TGTGCCAGCAGCCTGGACAGCTCCTCAAATAGGGAGCAGTTCTTC
TRBD2	-	TRBV29-1	TRBJ2-1	CSVDGTSGEQFF	TGCAGCGTGGATGGGACTAGCGGCGAGCAGTTCTTC
-	-	TRBV27	TRBJ1-5	CASKQGLEDNQPQHF	TGTGCCAGCAAACAGGGCCTAGAGGACAATCAGCCCCAGCATTTT
TRBD2	-	TRBV9	TRBJ2-2	CASSVAGTSGSSGELFF	TGTGCCAGCAGCGTAGCGGGGACTAGCGGGAGTTCCGGGGAGCTGTTTTTT
-	few	TRBV12-3/TRBV12-4	TRBJ1-5	CASSNNQPQHF	TGTGCCAGCAGCAATAATCAGCCCCAGCATTTT
-	many	TRBV28	TRBJ2-4	CASSLSSLKGLAKNIQYF	TGTGCCAGCAGTTTATCCTCCCTCAAGGGGTTAGCCAAAAACATTCAGTACTTC
-	-	TRBV6-5	TRBJ2-7	CASSYSGAGNFEQYF	TGTGCCAGCAGTTACTCCGGGGCGGGAAACTTCGAGCAGTACTTC
-	many	TRBV28	TRBJ2-7	CASSPSGRGFGEQYF	TGTGCCAGCAGTCCTTCGGGACGCGGATTTGGGGAGCAGTACTTC
TRBD2	-	TRBV5-1	TRBJ2-3	CASSIAGLSGGTDTQYF	TGCGCCAGCAGCATCGCCGGCCTCAGCGGGGGCACAGATACGCAGTATTTT
TRBD2	many	TRBV6-5	TRBJ2-3	CASSYLRLASGGTDTQYF	TGTGCCAGCAGTTACCTACGGCTGGCTAGCGGGGGCACAGATACGCAGTATTTT
TRBD1	-	TRBV20-1	TRBJ1-1	CSASQRQGLSTEAFF	TGCAGTGCTAGCCAAAGACAGGGGCTGAGCACTGAAGCTTTCTTT
-	many	TRBV4-1	TRBJ2-1	CTRWGGEYNEQFF	TGCACAAGGTGGGGCGGAGAGTACAATGAGCAGTTCTTC
-	few	TRBV4-3	TRBJ2-7	CASSPQVFYEQYF	TGCGCCAGCAGCCCCCAGGTTTTCTACGAGCAGTACTTC
TRBD1	many	TRBV12-3/TRBV12-4	TRBJ1-5	CASSSQGEDQPQHF	TGTGCCAGCAGTTCACAGGGGGAGGATCAGCCCCAGCATTTT